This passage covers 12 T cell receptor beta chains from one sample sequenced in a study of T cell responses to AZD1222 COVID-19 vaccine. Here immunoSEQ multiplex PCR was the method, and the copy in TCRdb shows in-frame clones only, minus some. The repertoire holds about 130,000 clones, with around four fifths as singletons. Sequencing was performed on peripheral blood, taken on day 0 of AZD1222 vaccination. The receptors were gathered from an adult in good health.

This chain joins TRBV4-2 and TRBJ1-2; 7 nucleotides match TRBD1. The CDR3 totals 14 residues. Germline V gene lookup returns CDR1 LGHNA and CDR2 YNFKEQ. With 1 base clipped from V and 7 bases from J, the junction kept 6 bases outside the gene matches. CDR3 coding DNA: TGTGCCAGCAGCCAAGGTGGACAGGCTGCTGGCTACACCTTC. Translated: CASSQGGQAAGYTF.

DNA of the CDR3: TGCGCCAGCAGCTTGGTTGCGGAGAACACTGAAGCTTTCTTT. Translating gives CASSLVAENTEAFF. This chain links TRBV5-1 with TRBJ1-1, with D hard to call. Trimming removed 0 bases from V and 1 base from J, with 7 bases in between. Germline V lookup: CDR1 SGHRS, CDR2 YFSETQ. CDR3 length: 14 amino acids.

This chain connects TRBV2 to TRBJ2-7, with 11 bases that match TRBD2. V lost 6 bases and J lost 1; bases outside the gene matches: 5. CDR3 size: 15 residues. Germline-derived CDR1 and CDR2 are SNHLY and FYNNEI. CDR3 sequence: CASRATSGGSYEQYF. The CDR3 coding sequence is TGTGCCAGCAGGGCCACTAGCGGGGGATCCTACGAGCAGTACTTC.

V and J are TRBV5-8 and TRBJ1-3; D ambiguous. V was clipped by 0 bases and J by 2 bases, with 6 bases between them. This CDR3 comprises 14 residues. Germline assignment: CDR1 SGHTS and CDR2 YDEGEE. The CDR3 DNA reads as TGTGCCAGCAGCTTGGCCGGGACTGGAAACACCATATATTTT. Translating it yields CASSLAGTGNTIYF.

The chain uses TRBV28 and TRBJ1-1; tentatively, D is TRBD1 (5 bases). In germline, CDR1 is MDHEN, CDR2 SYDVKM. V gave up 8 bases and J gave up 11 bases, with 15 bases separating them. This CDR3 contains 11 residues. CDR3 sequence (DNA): TGTGCCAGCTTGGGGACGCCGGGCGCTTTCTTT. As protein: CASLGTPGAFF.

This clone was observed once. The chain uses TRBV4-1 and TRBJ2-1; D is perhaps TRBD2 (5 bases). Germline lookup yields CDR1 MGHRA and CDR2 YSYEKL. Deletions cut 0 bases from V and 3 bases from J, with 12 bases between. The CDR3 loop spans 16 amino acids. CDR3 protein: CASSQEEVASYNEQFF. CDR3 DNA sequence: TGCGCCAGCAGCCAAGAGGAGGTGGCTAGCTACAATGAGCAGTTCTTC.

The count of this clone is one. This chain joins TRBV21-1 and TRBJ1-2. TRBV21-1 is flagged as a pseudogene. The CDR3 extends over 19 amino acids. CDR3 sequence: CASSKVERYTAEFNYGYTF. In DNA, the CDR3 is TGTGCCAGCAGCAAAGTTGAGCGGTATACAGCCGAGTTTAACTATGGCTACACCTTC.

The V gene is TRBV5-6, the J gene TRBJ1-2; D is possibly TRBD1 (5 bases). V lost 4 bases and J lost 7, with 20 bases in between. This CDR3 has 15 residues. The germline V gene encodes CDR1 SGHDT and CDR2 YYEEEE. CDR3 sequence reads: CASSIGQHSTGGYTF. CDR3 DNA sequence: TGTGCCAGCAGCATAGGACAACATTCTACGGGTGGCTACACCTTC. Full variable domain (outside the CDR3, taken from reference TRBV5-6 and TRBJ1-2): DAGVTQSPTHLIKTRGQQVTLRCSPKSGHDTVSWYQQALGQGPQFIFQYYEEEERQRGNFPDRFSGHQFPNYSSELNVNALLLGDSALYLCASSIGQHSTGGYTFGSGTRLTVV.

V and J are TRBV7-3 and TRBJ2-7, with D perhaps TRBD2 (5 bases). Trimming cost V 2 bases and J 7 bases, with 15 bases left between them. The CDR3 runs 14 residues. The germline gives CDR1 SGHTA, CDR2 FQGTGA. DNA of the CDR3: TGTGCCAGCAGCTTAGAAGGACTCCCCTCGGAGCAGTACTTC. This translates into CASSLEGLPSEQYF.

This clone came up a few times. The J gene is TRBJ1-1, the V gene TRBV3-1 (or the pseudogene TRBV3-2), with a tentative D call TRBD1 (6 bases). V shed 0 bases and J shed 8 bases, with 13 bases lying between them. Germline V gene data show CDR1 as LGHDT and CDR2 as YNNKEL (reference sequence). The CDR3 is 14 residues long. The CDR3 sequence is CASSQEQGFREAFF. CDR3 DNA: TGTGCCAGCAGCCAAGAGCAGGGGTTTAGGGAAGCTTTCTTT.

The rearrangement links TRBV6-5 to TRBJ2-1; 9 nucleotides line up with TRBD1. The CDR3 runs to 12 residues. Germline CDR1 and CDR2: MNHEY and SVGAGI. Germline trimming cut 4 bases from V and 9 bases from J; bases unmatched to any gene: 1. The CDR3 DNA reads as TGTGCCAGCAGTTTGACAGGGGGTGAGCAGTTCTTC. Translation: CASSLTGGEQFF.

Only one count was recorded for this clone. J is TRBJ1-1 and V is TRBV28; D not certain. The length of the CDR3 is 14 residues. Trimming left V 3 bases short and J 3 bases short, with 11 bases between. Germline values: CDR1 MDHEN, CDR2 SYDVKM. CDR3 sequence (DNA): TGTGCCAGCAGTTTTGCGGGGATCGACACTGAAGCTTTCTTT. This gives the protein CASSFAGIDTEAFF.